This TCR beta chain was captured by sequencing in a study of control samples from healthy donors and cancer patients. Profiling relied on immunoSEQ multiplex PCR, and the TCRdb table lists in-frame clones only, not all of them. The sample has 85,000 to 100,000 clones, about 92% seen once. Germline values: CDR1 MGHRA, CDR2 YSYEKL. The V end lost 2 bases, the J end lost 2 bases, and 15 bases lay between the germline ends. The length of the CDR3 is 17 residues. The chain employs TRBV4-1 and TRBJ2-2; D assignment may be TRBD1 or TRBD2 (6 bases each). Sequenced material: blood. This receptor was identified in a man between 18 and 29 years old in good health. CDR3 DNA sequence: TGCGCCAGCAGCCAATGGGCGGGACAAACCAACACCGGGGAGCTGTTTTTT. Translation: CASSQWAGQTNTGELFF.